The present TCR beta chain was sequenced within a study of CD8 T cells in ankylosing spondylitis (dated by TCRdb to the late 2010s). With regard to the full study: The study profiled T cell receptor beta repertoires in healthy donors and ankylosing spondylitis patients to find disease-linked TCR variants. In total, the full study cohort was made up of roughly 110 healthy donors and approximately 27 ankylosing spondylitis patients. Samples of peripheral blood were taken, and for ankylosing spondylitis patients, synovial fluid was collected as well.

General conclusions and limits of the study: The disease-linked clones showed a CD8+ phenotype and occurred at relatively low frequencies in peripheral blood. Blood from ankylosing spondylitis patients appeared to be characterized by a TCR beta motif made up of under ten highly homologous amino acid variants. Some motif variants had previously been reported in the synovial fluid and blood of reactive arthritis patients, which suggests shared mechanisms of disease initiation. The disease-linked clones were reported to be significantly enriched in matched synovial fluid samples from ankylosing spondylitis patients.

The CDR3 contains 15 residues, cysteine and phenylalanine counted. The retained sequence is limited to the CDR3, 45 bases, with the frame set at the first base. V was cut back by 1 base and J by 5 bases, leaving a gap of 12 bases between them. CDR1 and CDR2 are read off the germline V gene as SGHRS and YFSETQ. Sequencing was carried out with an Illumina HiSeq 2500. TCR beta libraries were prepared by quantitative 5'-RACE with molecular barcodes. The authors' pipeline ran thus. A new computational method, built on a probabilistic model of VDJ rearrangement, was used to identify disease-linked TCR variants. TCRdb trimmed public reads at Q25 via fastp, called clones via MiXCR and kept in-frame beta chains. A single entry per CDR3 protein holds the most common genes and DNA from its merged rows. The V and J calls and clone size come from TCRdb's table, not from the authors' own analysis. The sample yields a few hundred thousand distinct CDR3 sequences; about 10% were counted once. The ten largest account for 21% of the sample.

In regard to this clonotype: Its antigen is not yet known. Base qualities are missing; no much larger clone stands one base away.

This clonotype was obtained from a male donor with ankylosing spondylitis or in good health (not recorded which). The sequencing sample was made of blood, either unsorted or a sorted T cell fraction (not recorded which). The chain uses TRBV5-1 and TRBJ2-2; no D gene is confidently identified. The DNA sequence reads TGCGCCAGCAGCTTGAGCCCAAGTCTGACCGGGGAGCTGTTTTTT. It codes for CASSLSPSLTGELFF.